The clone carrying this TCR beta chain has only a few counts. From germline, CDR1 is LNHDA and CDR2 SQIVND (reference sequence). The germline V and J ends were trimmed by 6 bases and 2 bases, with 14 bases remaining between them. The length of the CDR3 is 15 residues. This record comes from a study of blood T cell repertoires in COVID-19. Study information: The United States, Italy and Spain supplied acute and convalescent COVID-19 samples. From T cells, B-cell-depleted T cells, or PBMCs came the material, which was cDNA or gDNA.

Per the original data handling: Reference gene primer amplification gave nucleated cell count estimates. Profiling relied on immunoSEQ multiplex PCR, and the TCRdb table lists in-frame clones only, not all of them. The DNA was the basis for D and trimming; V, J and clone size are from that table. Of approximately 35,000 clones detected, 80% to 90% appear once; the ten largest clones hold 13%. The chain has TRBV19 and TRBJ1-5, with D tentatively TRBD1 (5 bases). Sequenced material: peripheral blood. This clonotype originated in a human donor in a cohort sampled during active COVID-19. The CDR3 DNA reads TGTGCCAGTAGCCGATCTGGAGGGGGCAATCAGCCCCAGCATTTT. Residues: CASSRSGGGNQPQHF.